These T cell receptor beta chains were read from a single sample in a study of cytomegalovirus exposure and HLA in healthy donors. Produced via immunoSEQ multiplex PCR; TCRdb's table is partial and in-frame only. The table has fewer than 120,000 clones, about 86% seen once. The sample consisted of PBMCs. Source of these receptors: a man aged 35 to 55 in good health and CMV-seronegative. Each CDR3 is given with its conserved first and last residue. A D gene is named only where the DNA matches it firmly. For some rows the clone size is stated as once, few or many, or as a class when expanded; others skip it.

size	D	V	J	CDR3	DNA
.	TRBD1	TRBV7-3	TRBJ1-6	CASSPVGQGLSPLHF	TGTGCCAGCAGCCCGGTGGGACAGGGACTTTCACCCCTCCACTTT
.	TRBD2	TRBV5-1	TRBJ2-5	CASSFSGGLQETQYF	TGCGCCAGCAGCTTCAGCGGGGGCCTACAAGAGACCCAGTACTTC
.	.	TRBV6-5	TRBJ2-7	CASSYRGSYEQYF	TGTGCCAGCAGTTACAGGGGGTCCTACGAGCAGTACTTC
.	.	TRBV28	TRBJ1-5	CASSTTGGPSNQPQHF	TGTGCCAGCAGTACGACGGGGGGCCCGAGCAATCAGCCCCAGCATTTT
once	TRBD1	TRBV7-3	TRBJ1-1	CASSFRAGGTEAFF	TGTGCCAGCAGCTTCCGGGCAGGGGGCACTGAAGCTTTCTTT
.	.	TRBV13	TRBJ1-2	CASSENGRYGYTF	TGTGCCAGCAGCGAAAACGGGAGGTATGGCTACACCTTC
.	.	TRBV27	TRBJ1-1	CASSLPGRSTEAFF	TGTGCCAGCAGTTTACCGGGTCGTAGCACTGAAGCTTTCTTT
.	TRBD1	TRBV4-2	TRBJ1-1	CASSHPTRDREAFF	TGTGCCAGCAGCCACCCCACTCGGGACAGGGAAGCTTTCTTT
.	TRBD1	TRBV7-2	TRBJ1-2	CASSLGTGGTYGYTF	TGTGCCAGCAGCTTAGGGACAGGGGGCACCTATGGCTACACCTTC
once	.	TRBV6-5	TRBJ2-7	CASRPSGTAYYEQYF	TGTGCCAGCAGACCCTCCGGGACTGCCTACTACGAGCAGTACTTC
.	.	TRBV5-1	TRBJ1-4	CASRHGTSREKLFF	TGCGCCAGCAGACACGGGACTTCTCGCGAAAAACTGTTTTTT
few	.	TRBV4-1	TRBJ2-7	CASSQQDISYEQYF	TGCGCCAGCAGCCAACAGGACATCTCCTACGAGCAGTACTTC
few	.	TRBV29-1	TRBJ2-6	CSVRNGANVLTF	TGCAGCGTGAGGAATGGGGCCAACGTCCTGACTTTC
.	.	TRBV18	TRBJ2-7	CASSHFDSNEQYF	TGTGCCAGCTCACACTTCGACTCAAACGAGCAGTACTTC
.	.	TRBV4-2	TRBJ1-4	CASSRNRAATNEKLFF	TGTGCCAGCAGCCGAAACAGAGCCGCAACTAATGAAAAACTGTTTTTT
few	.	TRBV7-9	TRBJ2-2	CASSRAGVGTGELFF	TGTGCCAGCAGCCGCGCCGGGGTGGGCACCGGGGAGCTGTTTTTT
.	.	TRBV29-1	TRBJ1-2	CSVESGGGALGYGYTF	TGCAGCGTTGAATCGGGGGGGGGCGCCCTTGGCTATGGCTACACCTTC
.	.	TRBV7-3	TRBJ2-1	CASSLGAPDNEQFF	TGTGCCAGCAGCTTGGGGGCACCGGATAATGAGCAGTTCTTC
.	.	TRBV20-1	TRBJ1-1	CSALVNTEAFF	TGCAGTGCTCTCGTGAACACTGAAGCTTTCTTT
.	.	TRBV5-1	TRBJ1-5	CASSLEGAKDQPQHF	TGCGCCAGCAGCTTGGAGGGAGCCAAGGATCAGCCCCAGCATTTT
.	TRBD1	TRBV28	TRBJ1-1	CASSMTGGRTEAFF	TGTGCCAGCAGTATGACAGGGGGGCGCACTGAAGCTTTCTTT